Below, 12 T cell receptor beta chains from the same sample are listed, as sequenced in a study of blood T cell repertoires in COVID-19. Measured with immunoSEQ multiplex PCR; TCRdb has only the in-frame clones, and not every one. The sample lists about 240,000 clones, roughly 80% occurring once. The sample comprised peripheral blood. These receptors all stem from an elderly woman with acute or convalescent COVID-19.

The J gene is TRBJ1-3, the V gene TRBV4-1; no clear D gene. Germline values: CDR1 MGHRA, CDR2 YSYEKL. Trimming took 1 base from V and 4 from J, leaving 11 bases between them. CDR3 length: 15 amino acids. CDR3 DNA: TGCGCCAGCAGCCAAGTTGGAGTCTCCGGAAACACCATATATTTT. It codes for CASSQVGVSGNTIYF.

This chain uses TRBV11-3 with TRBJ1-4; tentatively, D is TRBD1 (6 bases). The CDR3 has 18 residues. V was clipped by 4 bases and J by 1 base, with 19 bases between them. CDR1 SGHNT and CDR2 YENEEA come from the germline V gene. The CDR3 DNA reads as TGTGCCAGCAGCTCTCCATCGACAGGAACCTTAACTAATGAAAAACTGTTTTTT. Translated, it gives CASSSPSTGTLTNEKLFF.

The chain carries TRBV2 and TRBJ2-5; D not certain. This CDR3 comprises 11 residues. V shed 3 bases and J shed 5 bases, with 4 bases lying between them. From germline, CDR1 is SNHLY and CDR2 FYNNEI. The CDR3 spells CASSDFETQYF. Here the CDR3 DNA reads TGTGCCAGCAGTGACTTTGAGACCCAGTACTTC.

J is TRBJ1-5 and V is TRBV18; 12 nucleotides line up with TRBD1. J lost 6 bases, V lost 2 bases, and 2 bases had no gene match. Germline V gene data show CDR1 as KGHSH and CDR2 as LQKENI. The CDR3 is made up of 15 amino acids. DNA for the CDR3: TGTGCCAGCTCACCAGGGACAGGGGGCCTTCAGCCCCAGCATTTT. Its protein product is CASSPGTGGLQPQHF.

The chain has TRBV6-6 and TRBJ2-7; 7 bases align to TRBD2. In germline, CDR1 is MNHNY, CDR2 SVGAGI (reference sequence). The ends lost 0 bases at V and 5 bases at J; junction bases unmatched: 7. CDR3 length equals 15 residues. CDR3 bases: TGTGCCAGCAGTTACTCCCAGCTTCGGGGGGACGAGCAGTACTTC. It yields the protein CASSYSQLRGDEQYF.

The chain carries TRBV3-1 (or the pseudogene TRBV3-2) and TRBJ2-7, with 7 nucleotides matching TRBD1. This CDR3 spans 14 amino acids. Per germline, CDR1 LGHDT and CDR2 YNNKEL (reference sequence). Unmatched junction bases numbered 6, after V lost 4 bases and J lost 3 bases. This chain's CDR3 is CASSPRGQLYEQYF. CDR3 bases: TGTGCCAGCAGCCCCCGGGGACAGCTCTACGAGCAGTACTTC.

In its sample, this clone was seen once. This chain uses TRBV5-1 with TRBJ2-2, with TRBD1 matching 12 bases. With V trimmed by 0 bases and J by 4 bases, 7 bases remained unmatched. This CDR3 has 18 amino acids. Germline V gene sequence: CDR1 SGHRS, CDR2 YFSETQ. CDR3 loop: CASSLAGQGAFSTGELFF. In nucleotides, the CDR3 is TGCGCCAGCAGCTTGGCGGGACAGGGGGCTTTTTCCACCGGGGAGCTGTTTTTT.

For this clone: This CDR3 is also generated by other DNA sequences in the sample. V and J are TRBV2 and TRBJ1-5; TRBD1 is a possible D gene (5 bases). Germline V CDR1 and CDR2: SNHLY, FYNNEI. V lost 4 bases to trimming and J lost 4 bases, with 8 bases between them. The CDR3 is made up of 13 amino acids. Here the CDR3 DNA reads TGTGCCAGCAGTGGGCAGGGTAATCAGCCCCAGCATTTT. It yields the protein CASSGQGNQPQHF.

The chain joins TRBV4-1 to TRBJ1-5, with 9 bases fitting TRBD1. The CDR3 runs 16 residues. Trimming removed 3 bases from V and 2 bases from J; junction bases left unmatched: 5. CDR1 is MGHRA and CDR2 is YSYEKL in the germline V gene. CDR3 sequence reads: CASSHADRGGNQPQHF. In DNA form, the CDR3 reads TGCGCCAGCAGCCACGCGGACAGGGGAGGCAATCAGCCCCAGCATTTT.

This chain connects TRBV2 to TRBJ1-2; 7 nucleotides match TRBD1. Germline V CDR1 and CDR2: SNHLY, FYNNEI. With 2 bases clipped from V and 8 bases from J, the junction kept 8 bases outside the gene matches. The CDR3 length is 14 residues. In DNA form, the CDR3 reads TGTGCCAGCAGTGAAACGGGGGTAGGGGGCGGCTACACCTTC. The encoded protein is CASSETGVGGGYTF.

The J gene is TRBJ2-1, the V gene TRBV6-1, with 7 nucleotides matching TRBD2. This CDR3 contains 17 residues. V was pared by 1 base and J by 0 bases, with 6 bases of the junction left unmatched. From germline, CDR1 is MNHNS and CDR2 SASEGT. The CDR3 sequence is CASSEGEGRASYNEQFF. DNA of the CDR3: TGTGCCAGCAGTGAAGGAGAGGGGAGGGCCTCCTACAATGAGCAGTTCTTC.

This chain uses TRBV6-5 with TRBJ1-2, with D uncertain. Trimming pared 6 bases from V and 8 bases from J, leaving 22 bases between. This CDR3 region has 15 residues. The V gene's germline CDR1 is MNHEY and CDR2 SVGAGI. The CDR3 reads CASSPDGRGRLGYTF. CDR3 nucleotide sequence: TGTGCCAGCAGCCCCGACGGACGGGGTAGGCTAGGCTACACCTTC.